The 26 T cell receptor beta chains in this list originate from one sample, sequenced in a study of response to subunit inactivated influenza vaccine. Each CDR3 protein is one row after TCRdb ran MiXCR on the RT-PCR reads. The sample has more than 600,000 distinct CDR3 sequences, around 20% seen once. Sequenced material: PBMCs from blood, taken more than 4 days after vaccination. These receptors all stem from a man aged 45-65 years who received an inactivated influenza vaccine.

J is TRBJ2-7 and V is TRBV4-2, with D unresolved. Germline assignment: CDR1 LGHNA and CDR2 YNFKEQ. V was trimmed by 0 bases and J by 7 bases, leaving 10 bases between them. The CDR3 is made up of 13 amino acids. The CDR3 sequence: CASSQDSGGEQYF. CDR3 DNA: TGTGCCAGCAGCCAAGATTCTGGTGGTGAGCAGTACTTC.

This clonotype was recorded a few times. The V and J genes are TRBV29-1 and TRBJ1-1; D gene unclear. The germline CDR1 and CDR2 sequences are SQVTM and ANQGSEA. V was pared by 3 bases and J by 6 bases, with 11 bases between. CDR3 size: 12 residues. For the CDR3, the DNA is TGCAGCGTTGAGCTGGGGATTCCTGAAGCTTTCTTT. Its translation: CSVELGIPEAFF.

The DNA of the CDR3 is TGCAGTGCCCCGGGTAGGGGACTAGCGGCCTACAATGAGCAGTTCTTC. Encoded protein: CSAPGRGLAAYNEQFF. The chain couples TRBV20-1 to TRBJ2-1, with 11 bases lining up with TRBD2. CDR1 is DFQATT and CDR2 is SNEGSKA in the germline V gene (reference sequence). There are 16 residues in the CDR3. Germline trimming cut 6 bases from V and 2 bases from J; bases unmatched to any gene: 9.

This clonotype was seen at least ten times. V usage is TRBV24-1 and J usage is TRBJ2-7; a weak D match, TRBD1 (5 bases). This CDR3 is 11 amino acids long. The germline CDR1 and CDR2 sequences are KGHDR and SFDVKD. V gave up 6 bases and J gave up 5 bases, with 7 bases separating them. CDR3 sequence reads: CATSSGNEQYF. Here the CDR3 DNA reads TGTGCCACCAGTTCAGGGAACGAGCAGTACTTC.

This clonotype was seen only a few times. The V gene is TRBV3-1, the J gene TRBJ2-7; 7 bases map to TRBD1. Looked up from germline, CDR1 is LGHDT and CDR2 is YNNKEL (reference sequence). The J segment lost 4 bases and the V segment lost 5 bases, leaving 8 bases of the junction unmatched. The CDR3 has 14 residues. CDR3 sequence: CASSKTGTDYEQYF. The DNA for the CDR3 is TGTGCCAGCAGCAAAACCGGGACAGATTACGAGCAGTACTTC.

This clonotype appeared a few times. The rearrangement uses TRBV7-3 and TRBJ2-1; D is perhaps TRBD1 (6 bases). This CDR3 region has 15 residues. Trimming cost V 3 bases and J 2 bases, with 11 bases left between them. Per the germline V gene, CDR1 is SGHTA and CDR2 is FQGTGA. CDR3 residues: CASSFRAGAYNEQFF. In nucleotides, the CDR3 is TGTGCCAGCAGCTTCCGGGCAGGGGCCTACAATGAGCAGTTCTTC.

There are a few counts of this clonotype. The chain uses TRBV20-1 and TRBJ1-5; D is unclear. Germline V lookup: CDR1 DFQATT, CDR2 SNEGSKA (reference sequence). This CDR3 has 14 amino acids. The germline V and J ends were trimmed by 0 bases and 6 bases, with 12 bases remaining between them. The CDR3 sequence: CSARDQPGTQPQHF. The CDR3 DNA sequence: TGCAGTGCTAGAGATCAACCGGGAACTCAGCCCCAGCATTTT.

This clonotype appeared a few times. The chain combines TRBV5-1 with TRBJ2-1; D unresolved. CDR3 length: 15 amino acids. In germline, CDR1 is SGHRS, CDR2 YFSETQ. The V end was cut by 3 bases, the J end by 0 bases, with 10 bases between. Here the CDR3 reads CASSSDQSSYNEQFF. The CDR3, as DNA: TGCGCCAGCAGCTCGGACCAGAGCTCCTACAATGAGCAGTTCTTC.

This clonotype turned up a few times. This chain links TRBV12-3 or TRBV12-4 with TRBJ2-3; TRBD1 agrees at 7 bases. The CDR3 sequence is 17 residues long. Trimming cost V 3 bases and J 1 base; bases outside gene matches: 10. CDR3 sequence: CASSLPATGSGTDTQYF. The CDR3 nucleotides are TGTGCCAGCAGTTTGCCCGCGACAGGGAGTGGCACAGATACGCAGTATTTT.

The chain joins TRBV7-2 to TRBJ2-5; possibly TRBD2 for D (5 bases). V was trimmed by 3 bases and J by 4 bases, leaving 15 bases between them. Germline V gene sequence: CDR1 SGHTA, CDR2 FQGNSA. This CDR3 has 15 residues. The CDR3 DNA follows: TGTGCCAGCAGCTTGGCGGGCTTATGGGGAGAGACCCAGTACTTC. This sequence encodes CASSLAGLWGETQYF. The full variable domain, with the rest looked up from reference TRBV7-2 and TRBJ2-5, is GAGVSQSPSNKVTEKGKDVELRCDPISGHTALYWYRQSLGQGLEFLIYFQGNSAPDKSGLPSDRFSAERTGGSVSTLTIQRTQQEDSAVYLCASSLAGLWGETQYFGPGTRLLVL.

This sequence joins TRBV21-1 and TRBJ2-7; TRBD1, as called in the table, went unchecked against the DNA. TRBV21-1 is given as a pseudogene. CDR3 length equals 15 residues. As DNA, the CDR3 is TGTGCCAGCAGCAAAGATACAGGGGGCTTCCACGAGCAGTACTTC. Translation: CASSKDTGGFHEQYF.

In its sample, this clonotype was seen a few times. The DNA for the CDR3 is TGTGCCAGCAGCCCCACGACAGGGGTAAAGTCACCCCTCCACTTT. Protein: CASSPTTGVKSPLHF. V gene TRBV7-2 combines with J gene TRBJ1-6, with TRBD1 identical over 8 bases. The germline gives CDR1 SGHTA, CDR2 FQGNSA. The CDR3 consists of 15 residues. V dropped 5 bases and J dropped 10; count of bases not matched to a gene: 10.

The chain recombines TRBV28 with TRBJ2-7, with 9 bases lining up with TRBD1. Trimming took 3 bases from V and 2 from J; bases not matched to a gene: 5. Germline V gene sequence: CDR1 MDHEN, CDR2 SYDVKM. This CDR3 spans 15 amino acids. In DNA, the CDR3 is TGTGCCAGCAGTTTTGGGGGGACAGGGACCTACGAGCAGTACTTC. Encoded protein: CASSFGGTGTYEQYF. The whole variable domain, filled in from reference TRBV28 and TRBJ2-7, reads DVKVTQSSRYLVKRTGEKVFLECVQDMDHENMFWYRQDPGLGLRLIYFSYDVKMKEKGDIPEGYSVSREKKERFSLILESASTNQTSMYLCASSFGGTGTYEQYFGPGTRLTVT.

The table lists this clonotype with a few counts. The CDR3 sequence: CSASLGGNTGANVLTF. Written as DNA, the CDR3 is TGCAGTGCTAGTCTAGGGGGTAACACTGGGGCCAACGTCCTGACTTTC. The chain has TRBV20-1 and TRBJ2-6, with D perhaps TRBD1 (6 bases). There are 16 residues in the CDR3. Germline CDR1 reads DFQATT; CDR2 reads SNEGSKA (reference sequence). Trimming cost V 3 bases and J 2 bases, with 14 bases left between them.

The V gene is TRBV6-2 or TRBV6-3, the J gene TRBJ1-2; unclear D gene. Germline CDR1 reads MNHEY; CDR2 reads SVGEGT. Trimming took off 8 bases at V and 3 bases at J, with 10 bases between the two ends. There are 12 residues in the CDR3. The CDR3: CASRVSDYGYTF. CDR3 DNA: TGTGCCAGCCGCGTGTCCGACTATGGCTACACCTTC.

The gene calls are TRBV20-1 and TRBJ2-7; weak D call: TRBD2 (6 bases). From germline, CDR1 is DFQATT and CDR2 SNEGSKA (reference sequence). This CDR3 comprises 16 residues. V lost 3 bases to trimming and J lost 4 bases, with 22 bases between them. The CDR3 bases are TGCAGTGCTAGTCTCATCGGCGGGGCAAGGGGTTACGAGCAGTACTTC. This encodes CSASLIGGARGYEQYF.

The chain has TRBV11-3 and TRBJ2-2; D perhaps matches TRBD2 (6 bases). V shed 4 bases and J shed 5 bases, with 11 bases lying between them. This CDR3 has 14 amino acids. Looked up from germline, CDR1 is SGHNT and CDR2 is YENEEA. The CDR3 here is CASSWSRGTGELFF. The CDR3 nucleotides are TGTGCCAGCAGCTGGTCCCGGGGGACCGGGGAGCTGTTTTTT.

The table lists this clonotype with a few counts. The chain joins TRBV13 to TRBJ2-3, with 12 bases lining up with TRBD2. Germline V lookup: CDR1 PRHDT, CDR2 FYEKMQ (reference sequence). This CDR3 region has 17 residues. Germline trimming cut 5 bases from V and 1 base from J; bases unmatched to any gene: 7. The CDR3 coding sequence is TGTGCCAGCAGCATCCGGACTAGCGGGGTGCGCACAGATACGCAGTATTTT. Encoded protein: CASSIRTSGVRTDTQYF.

The chain links TRBV4-2 to TRBJ2-7; TRBD1 aligns across 9 bases. The V segment lost 4 bases and the J segment 2 bases; nucleotides outside the gene matches: 9. The length of the CDR3 is 16 residues. Germline CDR1 is LGHNA and CDR2 is YNFKEQ. CDR3: CASSPSAGTGTYEQYF. For the CDR3, the DNA is TGTGCCAGCAGCCCTAGTGCCGGGACAGGGACCTACGAGCAGTACTTC.

The chain couples TRBV19 to TRBJ2-4, with 8 bases aligning to TRBD2. The germline CDR1 and CDR2 sequences are LNHDA and SQIVND (reference sequence). This CDR3 has 16 residues. V shed 7 bases, J shed 1 base, and the junction held 9 bases outside the gene matches. The CDR3 coding sequence is TGTGCCAGTACCCCCACGGGAGGGGAGGCCAAAAACATTCAGTACTTC. Its protein product is CASTPTGGEAKNIQYF.

There are a few counts of this clonotype. Its ends do not fully match the called genes, so a read error is possible. This sequence joins TRBV20-1 and TRBJ1-5, with a tentative D call TRBD1 (6 bases). Germline V CDR1 and CDR2: DFQATT, SNEGSKA (reference sequence). The CDR3 is 17 amino acids. The CDR3 protein is CCARDRRGAQSNQPQHF. Here the CDR3 DNA reads TGCTGTGCTAGAGATCGACGGGGGGCGCAGAGCAATCAGCCCCAGCATTTT.

Only a few counts were recorded for this clonotype. The rearrangement links TRBV12-3 or TRBV12-4 to TRBJ2-7, with 11 bases aligning to TRBD2. This CDR3 spans 16 amino acids. Trimming at V came to 2 bases and at J to 4 bases, leaving 7 bases not matched to a gene. The CDR3 sequence: CASSLKGLAGGYEQYF. In nucleotides, the CDR3 is TGTGCCAGCAGTTTAAAGGGGCTAGCGGGGGGTTACGAGCAGTACTTC.

In regard to this clonotype: At one of its ends the junction is not consistent with the germline gene, which may arise from a read error. The genes are TRBV3-1 and TRBJ2-7, with a possible D match to TRBD2 (5 bases). The CDR3 spans 12 residues. Germline V gene sequence: CDR1 LGHDT, CDR2 YNNKEL (reference sequence). As DNA, the CDR3 is TGTGCCAGCACCCAAGGAGGTTACGAGCAGTACTTC. Its protein product is CASTQGGYEQYF.

This clonotype was detected ten times or more. The chain is built from TRBV12-3 or TRBV12-4 and TRBJ2-1, with D uncertain. The V and J ends lost 7 bases and 0 bases respectively, with 4 bases between them. The CDR3 contains 12 residues. CDR3 bases: TGTGCCAGCACTCTCTCCTACAATGAGCAGTTCTTC. Amino acid sequence: CASTLSYNEQFF.

V gene TRBV28 combines with J gene TRBJ2-1, with unresolved D. Germline values: CDR1 MDHEN, CDR2 SYDVKM. V was clipped by 8 bases and J by 8 bases, with 10 bases between them. The CDR3 has 11 residues. The CDR3 spells CASRDTDEQFF. Here the CDR3 DNA reads TGTGCCAGCCGAGATACGGATGAGCAGTTCTTC.

In its sample, this clonotype was seen many times. The chain couples TRBV3-1 to TRBJ2-3; D is perhaps TRBD2 (7 bases). Trimming pared 4 bases from V and 8 bases from J, leaving 16 bases between. This CDR3 spans 14 amino acids. CDR1 is LGHDT and CDR2 is YNNKEL in the germline V gene (reference sequence). The CDR3 DNA reads as TGTGCCAGCAGCCCGCTGAGGGGGGGCGGTACGCAGTATTTT. Its protein product is CASSPLRGGGTQYF.